Described below is a single T cell receptor beta chain sequence and its context. This sample is drawn from a study of control samples from healthy donors and cancer patients. Sequenced by immunoSEQ multiplex PCR; TCRdb stores in-frame clones only, minus some. The sample lists 170,000 or so clones, around nine tenths occurring once. The CDR3 loop spans 16 amino acids. V was pared by 1 base and J by 6 bases, with 10 bases of the junction left unmatched. The germline gives CDR1 LGHNA, CDR2 YNFKEQ. The rearrangement links TRBV4-2 to TRBJ2-7; TRBD2 matches 9 bases. Sequencing was performed on blood. The TCR sequence derives from a young man in good health. The CDR3 loop reads CASSQAASGTSPEQYF. CDR3 sequence (DNA): TGTGCCAGCAGCCAAGCCGCTTCGGGGACTAGCCCCGAGCAGTACTTC.